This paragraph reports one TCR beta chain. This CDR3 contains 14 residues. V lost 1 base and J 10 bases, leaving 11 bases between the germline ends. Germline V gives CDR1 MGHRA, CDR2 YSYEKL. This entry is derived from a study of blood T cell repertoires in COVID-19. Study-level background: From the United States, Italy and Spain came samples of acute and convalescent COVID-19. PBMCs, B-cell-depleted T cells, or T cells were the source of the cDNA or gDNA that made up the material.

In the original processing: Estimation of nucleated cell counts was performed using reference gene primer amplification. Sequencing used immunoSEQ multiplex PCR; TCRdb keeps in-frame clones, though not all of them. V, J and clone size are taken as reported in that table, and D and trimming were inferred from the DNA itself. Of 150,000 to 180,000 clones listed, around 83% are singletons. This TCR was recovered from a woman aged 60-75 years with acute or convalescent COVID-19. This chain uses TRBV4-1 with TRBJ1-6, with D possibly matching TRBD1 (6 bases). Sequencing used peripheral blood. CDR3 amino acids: CASSQGTVHSPLHF. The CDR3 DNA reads TGCGCCAGCAGCCAAGGGACAGTACACTCACCCCTCCACTTT.